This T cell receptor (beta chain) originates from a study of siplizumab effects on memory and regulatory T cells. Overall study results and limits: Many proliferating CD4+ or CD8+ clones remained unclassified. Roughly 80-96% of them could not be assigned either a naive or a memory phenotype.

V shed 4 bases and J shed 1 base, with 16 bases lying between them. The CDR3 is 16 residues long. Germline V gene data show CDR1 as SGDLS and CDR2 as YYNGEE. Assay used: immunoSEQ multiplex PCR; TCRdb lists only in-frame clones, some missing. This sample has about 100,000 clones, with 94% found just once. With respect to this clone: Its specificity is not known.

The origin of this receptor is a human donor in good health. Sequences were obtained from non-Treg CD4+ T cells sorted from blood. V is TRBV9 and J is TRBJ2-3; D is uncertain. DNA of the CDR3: TGTGCCAGCAGCCCCCAGGACCTTCGGGGCACAGATACGCAGTATTTT. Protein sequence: CASSPQDLRGTDTQYF.